This TCR beta chain was found in a study of shared T cell receptors in the human thymus. There are a few counts of this clone. The CDR3 is made up of 13 amino acids. V lost 6 bases and J lost 6; bases outside the gene matches: 10. Germline loops: CDR1 SQVTM, CDR2 ANQGSEA. This table comes from immunoSEQ multiplex PCR, and its TCRdb copy is limited to in-frame clones, with some not included. This table holds under 850,000 clones, roughly 90% found once. Another study also made use of these data, one on human thymus T cells.

The origin of this receptor is a boy under two years old with a congenital heart defect. The gene calls are TRBV29-1 and TRBJ1-1; 7 bases fit TRBD1. Material: thymocytes. The CDR3 coding sequence is TGCAGCGTCCCCGGACAGGCGGGCCCTGAAGCTTTCTTT. Translation: CSVPGQAGPEAFF. Drawing the rest from reference TRBV29-1 and TRBJ1-1, the complete variable domain is SAVISQKPSRDICQRGTSLTIQCQVDSQVTMMFWYRQQPGQSLTLIATANQGSEATYESGFVIDKFPISRPNLTFSTLTVSNMSPEDSSIYLCSVPGQAGPEAFFGQGTRLTVV.